These 27 T cell receptor beta chains share one sample of origin, sequenced in a study of T cell changes during pregnancy in multiple sclerosis. Assay used: immunoSEQ multiplex PCR; TCRdb lists only in-frame clones, some missing. The table records about 66,000 clones, 90% of them present only once. This sample comprised peripheral blood, obtained in the third trimester of pregnancy. Receptors were obtained from a female donor with multiple sclerosis, enrolled in a pregnancy study.

This clone was observed a handful of times. This chain joins TRBV7-7 and TRBJ2-1, with 7 nucleotides matching TRBD2. Trimming cost V 1 base and J 8 bases; bases outside gene matches: 8. The CDR3 length is 15 residues. Germline V lookup: CDR1 SSHAT, CDR2 FNYEAQ (reference sequence). The CDR3 here is CASSLGLAPFDEQFF. The CDR3 DNA sequence: TGTGCCAGCAGCTTAGGACTAGCCCCCTTCGATGAGCAGTTCTTC.

The chain is built from TRBV25-1 and TRBJ2-5; 7 bases agree with TRBD1. The CDR3 is 12 residues long. The V and J ends lost 6 bases and 7 bases, in that order; junction bases with no gene match: 5. Germline V gene data show CDR1 as MGHDK and CDR2 as SYGVNS. CDR3 coding DNA: TGTGCCAGCAGGACAGGGTCCGGGACCCAGTACTTC. This encodes CASRTGSGTQYF.

The chain employs TRBV12-5 and TRBJ2-2, with 7 nucleotides matching TRBD1. Unmatched junction bases numbered 8, after V lost 8 bases and J lost 2 bases. This CDR3 is 15 amino acids long. Germline V gene data show CDR1 as LGHNT and CDR2 as FRNRAP. The CDR3 loop is CASQPGGINTGELFF. CDR3 sequence (DNA): TGTGCTAGTCAGCCAGGGGGAATTAACACCGGGGAGCTGTTTTTT. Complete variable domain (other parts from reference TRBV12-5 and TRBJ2-2): DARVTQTPRHKVTEMGQEVTMRCQPILGHNTVFWYRQTMMQGLELLAYFRNRAPLDDSGMPKDRFSAEMPDATLATLKIQPSEPRDSAVYFCASQPGGINTGELFFGEGSRLTVL.

The rearrangement uses TRBV10-3 and TRBJ1-4; 8 positions match TRBD1. CDR3 length equals 19 residues. Trimming took 6 bases from V and 8 from J; bases not matched to a gene: 23. The germline V gene encodes CDR1 ENHRY and CDR2 SYGVKD. CDR3 nucleotides: TGTGCCATCAGCCAGGACAGGGTCGGGGTCAAAGGGATTGGGGAAAAACTGTTTTTT. Its protein product is CAISQDRVGVKGIGEKLFF.

The rearrangement joins TRBV27 to TRBJ2-1; unclear D gene. Germline V lookup: CDR1 MNHEY, CDR2 SMNVEV (reference sequence). Trimming removed 3 bases from V and 0 bases from J, with 6 bases in between. This CDR3 has 14 amino acids. The CDR3 loop reads CASSFRSSYNEQFF. The CDR3, as DNA: TGTGCCAGCAGTTTCCGGAGCTCCTACAATGAGCAGTTCTTC.

This clone was seen only once. This chain connects TRBV7-8 to TRBJ2-7; D perhaps matches TRBD2 (6 bases). The V gene's germline CDR1 is SGHVS and CDR2 FQNEAQ. Trimming took off 4 bases at V and 5 bases at J, with 15 bases between the two ends. The CDR3 is made up of 14 amino acids. CDR3 sequence (DNA): TGTGCCAGCAGCTGGGAGACTAGGGCGGACGAGCAGTACTTC. Translation gives CASSWETRADEQYF. Variable domain in full (rest from reference TRBV7-8 and TRBJ2-7): GAGVSQSPRYKVAKRGQDVALRCDPISGHVSLFWYQQALGQGPEFLTYFQNEAQLDKSGLPSDRFFAERPEGSVSTLKIQRTQQEDSAVYLCASSWETRADEQYFGPGTRLTVT.

This sequence joins TRBV6-1 and TRBJ1-2; 7 bases line up with TRBD1. CDR1 is MNHNS, CDR2 SASEGT, per germline. V trimming: 6 bases; J trimming: 7 bases; junction bases outside the gene matches: 11. This CDR3 is built from 14 residues. The CDR3 DNA sequence: TGTGCCAGCAGCCCCGGGACAGAAGGCTCTGGCTACACCTTC. Its protein product is CASSPGTEGSGYTF.

This clone was found once. The rearrangement uses TRBV15 and TRBJ1-1; 7 bases are a match to TRBD1. Losses at the gene ends were 0 bases for V and 5 bases for J; bases not matched to a gene: 6. Germline assignment: CDR1 LNHNV and CDR2 YYDKDF (reference sequence). This CDR3 comprises 15 residues. The CDR3 loop reads CATSRDLDRWTEAFF. CDR3 nucleotides: TGTGCCACCAGCAGAGACCTGGACAGGTGGACTGAAGCTTTCTTT.

This chain uses TRBV30 with TRBJ1-3, with a possible D match to TRBD1 (5 bases). Germline CDR1 GTSNPN, CDR2 SVGIG (reference sequence). This CDR3 spans 14 amino acids. The V gene lost 2 bases and the J gene lost 3 bases, with 11 bases spanning the gap. The CDR3 here is CAWSYQGFGNTIYF. In DNA form, the CDR3 reads TGTGCCTGGAGTTATCAGGGCTTTGGAAACACCATATATTTT.

The chain carries TRBV19 and TRBJ1-5; perhaps TRBD1 as D (6 bases). This CDR3 has 19 residues. Germline CDR1 LNHDA, CDR2 SQIVND (reference sequence). V lost 3 bases, J lost 7 bases, and 28 bases lay in between. CDR3 nucleotides: TGTGCCAGTAGTATTCTGCGACCTGGAACGGGACATCGTTTCCAGCCCCAGCATTTT. This sequence encodes CASSILRPGTGHRFQPQHF.

The chain carries TRBV6-5 and TRBJ2-1; D is perhaps TRBD1 (5 bases). Germline V gene data show CDR1 as MNHEY and CDR2 as SVGAGI. V was cut by 6 bases and J by 9 bases, with 18 bases left in between. The CDR3 runs to 14 residues. CDR3 amino acids: CASSHSRDSGEQFF. CDR3 sequence (DNA): TGTGCCAGCAGCCATTCACGTGACAGTGGTGAGCAGTTCTTC.

The rearrangement links TRBV14 to TRBJ2-3; D is undetermined. This CDR3 spans 15 amino acids. Per the germline V gene, CDR1 is SGHDN and CDR2 is FVKESK. V shed 4 bases and J shed 0 bases, with 11 bases lying between them. The CDR3 region has the DNA TGTGCCAGCAGCCTCCTGTTTGTCAGCACAGATACGCAGTATTTT. This translates into CASSLLFVSTDTQYF.

This chain links TRBV18 with TRBJ1-5; a weak D match, TRBD1 (6 bases). The CDR3 is 14 residues long. The V end lost 5 bases, the J end lost 5 bases, and 13 bases lay between the germline ends. The V gene's germline CDR1 is KGHSH and CDR2 LQKENI. CDR3 sequence: CASSSGPGDQPQHF. The CDR3 nucleotides read TGTGCCAGCTCATCGGGACCAGGGGATCAGCCCCAGCATTTT.

The V call is TRBV19, the J call TRBJ1-1; 9 bases map to TRBD1. The germline gives CDR1 LNHDA, CDR2 SQIVND (reference sequence). The CDR3 is made up of 17 amino acids. Losses at the gene ends were 6 bases for V and 0 bases for J; bases not matched to a gene: 11. CDR3 loop: CASRISGQGRVNTEAFF. The CDR3 DNA reads as TGTGCCAGTAGGATCTCGGGACAGGGAAGGGTGAACACTGAAGCTTTCTTT.

This sequence joins TRBV2 and TRBJ2-2; 15 bases agree with TRBD2. Unmatched junction bases numbered 2, after V lost 6 bases and J lost 6 bases. In germline, CDR1 is SNHLY, CDR2 FYNNEI. CDR3 length: 15 amino acids. The chain's CDR3 is CASRGLAGGPGELFF. CDR3 bases: TGTGCCAGCAGGGGACTAGCGGGGGGCCCCGGGGAGCTGTTTTTT. The variable domain in full, completed from reference TRBV2 and TRBJ2-2, reads EPEVTQTPSHQVTQMGQEVILRCVPISNHLYFYWYRQILGQKVEFLVSFYNNEISEKSEIFDDQFSVERPDGSNFTLKIRSTKLEDSAMYFCASRGLAGGPGELFFGEGSRLTVL.

The chain carries TRBV4-1 and TRBJ2-1, with D unresolved. Germline loops: CDR1 MGHRA, CDR2 YSYEKL. Trimming took 0 bases from V and 5 from J, leaving 5 bases between them. This CDR3 is 13 amino acids long. CDR3 residues: CASSQDTDNEQFF. The CDR3 coding sequence is TGCGCCAGCAGCCAAGACACAGACAATGAGCAGTTCTTC.

The chain has TRBV27 and TRBJ2-1; D uncertain. The CDR3 extends over 12 amino acids. CDR1 MNHEY and CDR2 SMNVEV come from the germline V gene (reference sequence). V shed 1 base and J shed 5 bases, with 3 bases lying between them. The CDR3 sequence is CASSLLNNEQFF. The CDR3 nucleotides are TGTGCCAGCAGTTTATTAAACAATGAGCAGTTCTTC.

Concerning this clone: One junction end does not reproduce the germline sequence, and a read error may be involved. V and J are TRBV4-2 and TRBJ2-7; D is unclear. This CDR3 spans 16 amino acids. Germline assignment: CDR1 LGHNA and CDR2 YNFKEQ. The CDR3 nucleotides are TGTACCAGCAGCCAAGAGACACACCAAAGCTCCTACGAGCAGTACTTC. It codes for CTSSQETHQSSYEQYF.

This clone showed up just once. The rearrangement joins TRBV28 to TRBJ1-5; possibly TRBD1 for D (5 bases). Trimming shortened V by 8 bases and J by 5 bases, and 13 bases separated the two germline ends. Germline-derived CDR1 and CDR2 are MDHEN and SYDVKM. The CDR3 covers 13 residues. CDR3 protein: CASFGGFDQPQHF. The CDR3 DNA reads as TGTGCCAGCTTCGGGGGTTTTGATCAGCCCCAGCATTTT.

The chain joins TRBV5-4 to TRBJ1-2; possibly TRBD1 for D (6 bases). This CDR3 has 14 amino acids. Trimming pared 1 base from V and 7 bases from J, leaving 14 bases between. Germline V gives CDR1 SGHNT, CDR2 YYREEE (reference sequence). In nucleotides, the CDR3 is TGTGCCAGCAGCTTGAAAGGGGGTCGTGCTGGCTACACCTTC. Encoded protein: CASSLKGGRAGYTF.

The J gene is TRBJ1-2, the V gene TRBV6-5; 7 positions agree with TRBD1. Germline CDR1 is MNHEY and CDR2 is SVGAGI. Trimming removed 6 bases from V and 5 bases from J; junction bases left unmatched: 12. The CDR3 sequence is 15 residues long. In DNA form, the CDR3 reads TGTGCCAGCAGGGGACAGACCCGTAGGCTATATGGCTACACCTTC. Translated: CASRGQTRRLYGYTF.

V and J are TRBV7-3 and TRBJ2-7, with D hard to call. Trimming shortened V by 0 bases and J by 5 bases, and 8 bases separated the two germline ends. The CDR3 contains 13 residues. Looked up from germline, CDR1 is SGHTA and CDR2 is FQGTGA. In nucleotides, the CDR3 is TGTGCCAGCAGCTTAACCCCTGAGGACGAGCAGTACTTC. Translation gives CASSLTPEDEQYF.

J is TRBJ2-1 and V is TRBV4-1; D not resolved. The CDR3 has 14 residues. Trimming cost V 2 bases and J 4 bases, with 9 bases left between them. Per the germline V gene, CDR1 is MGHRA and CDR2 is YSYEKL. The CDR3 region has the DNA TGCGCCAGCAGCCAATCTCTAGTTTACAATGAGCAGTTCTTC. Its protein product is CASSQSLVYNEQFF.

This chain joins TRBV4-1 and TRBJ2-1, with 10 bases lining up with TRBD2. The CDR3 runs 16 residues. V dropped 0 bases and J dropped 3; count of bases not matched to a gene: 2. CDR1 is MGHRA, CDR2 YSYEKL, per germline. The CDR3 nucleotides are TGCGCCAGCAGCCAAGATCTAGCGGGGGACTACAATGAGCAGTTCTTC. Translated, it gives CASSQDLAGDYNEQFF.

V and J are TRBV11-2 and TRBJ2-5, with D possibly being TRBD2 (6 bases). V was trimmed by 5 bases and J by 5 bases, leaving 18 bases between them. The length of the CDR3 is 15 residues. The germline gives CDR1 SGHAT, CDR2 FQNNGV. CDR3 protein: CASSRGGGGVETQYF. DNA of the CDR3: TGTGCCAGCAGCCGCGGAGGAGGAGGGGTGGAGACCCAGTACTTC. Complete variable domain (other parts from reference TRBV11-2 and TRBJ2-5): EAGVAQSPRYKIIEKRQSVAFWCNPISGHATLYWYQQILGQGPKLLIQFQNNGVVDDSQLPKDRFSAERLKGVDSTLKIQPAKLEDSAVYLCASSRGGGGVETQYFGPGTRLLVL.

The chain joins TRBV27 to TRBJ2-7; D gene unclear. CDR3 size: 14 residues. V was cut by 6 bases and J by 4 bases, with 16 bases left in between. Germline V gene sequence: CDR1 MNHEY, CDR2 SMNVEV (reference sequence). The CDR3 DNA follows: TGTGCCAGCAGCCGGAACGACAAGAGTTACGAGCAGTACTTC. This codes for CASSRNDKSYEQYF.

The chain combines TRBV27 with TRBJ1-2; perhaps TRBD1 as D (5 bases). The CDR3 loop spans 15 amino acids. V was shortened by 2 bases and J by 4 bases, with 14 bases between the two germline ends. Per germline, CDR1 MNHEY and CDR2 SMNVEV (reference sequence). CDR3 DNA sequence: TGTGCCAGCAGTTTAGGCCCCAGGGTACCCTATGGCTACACCTTC. Amino acid sequence: CASSLGPRVPYGYTF.